The clone carrying this T cell receptor (beta chain) has just a few counts. The sample originates from a study of T cells after yellow fever vaccination. Germline V gives CDR1 LGHDT, CDR2 YNNKEL (reference sequence). Losses at the gene ends were 3 bases for V and 5 bases for J; bases not matched to a gene: 12. The CDR3 sequence is 17 residues long. General study findings and limits: Only a small proportion of the clonotypes turned up in both the CD4 and the CD8 compartments, likely arising from convergent recombination. Clones that expanded after primary vaccination mostly reappeared after the booster (96% CD4, approximately 87% CD8).

For TCR, cDNA came from 5'RACE template switching, which added a universal primer site and UMIs. One entry per CDR3 protein, called by TCRdb with MiXCR from the 5' RACE reads. The sample has roughly 100,000 distinct CDR3 sequences; roughly 8.2% are singletons. This specimen was CD8+ T cells not binding an NS4B(214-222) dextramer, sorted from PBMCs, taken more than 13 days after the first yellow fever vaccination. The sequence came from a young man who received the YFV17D yellow fever vaccine. J is TRBJ2-1 and V is TRBV3-1, with 8 bases fitting TRBD2. This CDR3 reads CASSHPGGDFSHNEQFF. The CDR3 DNA reads as TGTGCCAGCAGCCATCCCGGGGGGGACTTTAGCCACAATGAGCAGTTCTTC.